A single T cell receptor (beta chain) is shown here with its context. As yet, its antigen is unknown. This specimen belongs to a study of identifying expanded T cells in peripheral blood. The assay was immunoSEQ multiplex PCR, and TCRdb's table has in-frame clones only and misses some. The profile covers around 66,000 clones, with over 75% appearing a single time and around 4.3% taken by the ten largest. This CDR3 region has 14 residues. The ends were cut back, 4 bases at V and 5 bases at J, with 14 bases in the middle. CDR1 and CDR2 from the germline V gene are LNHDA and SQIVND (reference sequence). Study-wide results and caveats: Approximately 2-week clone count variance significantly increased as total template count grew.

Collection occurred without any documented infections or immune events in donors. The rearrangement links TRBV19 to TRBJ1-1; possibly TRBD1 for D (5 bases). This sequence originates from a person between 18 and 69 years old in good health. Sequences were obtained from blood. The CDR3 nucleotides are TGTGCCAGTAGTAAGTCTCAGGGTATGACTGAAGCTTTCTTT. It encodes CASSKSQGMTEAFF.